Presented here are 21 T cell receptor beta chains from one specimen sequenced in a study of blood T cell repertoires in COVID-19. TCRdb's copy holds only in-frame clones and misses some; the assay was immunoSEQ multiplex PCR. The sample comprises fewer than 350,000 clones, 80% to 95% of which are singletons, and 2.8% rests with the top ten. What was sequenced was PBMCs or T cells enriched from blood (not recorded which). The receptors were gathered from a man between 40 and 49 years old who had been exposed to COVID-19.

The gene calls are TRBV28 and TRBJ1-2; D not resolved. The V gene's germline CDR1 is MDHEN and CDR2 SYDVKM. V lost 5 bases, J lost 8 bases, and 15 bases lay in between. The CDR3 sequence is 13 residues long. CDR3: CASSTAIPGGYTF. Written as DNA, the CDR3 is TGTGCCAGCAGTACGGCCATACCGGGGGGCTACACCTTC.

This clone was observed once. This chain links TRBV9 with TRBJ1-1; D is undetermined. This CDR3 has 14 amino acids. From germline, CDR1 is SGDLS and CDR2 YYNGEE. Between the trimmed V and J ends, which lost 2 bases and 4 bases, there was a span of 12 bases. CDR3 in DNA: TGTGCCAGCAGCGTGGGGTTCCGGGGCACTGAAGCTTTCTTT. This translates into CASSVGFRGTEAFF. The variable domain in full, completed from reference TRBV9 and TRBJ1-1, reads DSGVTQTPKHLITATGQRVTLRCSPRSGDLSVYWYQQSLDQGLQFLIQYYNGEERAKGNILERFSAQQFPDLHSELNLSSLELGDSALYFCASSVGFRGTEAFFGQGTRLTVV.

V gene TRBV5-5 combines with J gene TRBJ1-1; TRBD1 aligns across 10 bases. There are 15 residues in the CDR3. Germline CDR1 SGHKS, CDR2 YYEKEE (reference sequence). Trimming removed 4 bases from V and 4 bases from J; junction bases left unmatched: 7. The CDR3, as DNA: TGTGCCAGCAGCGGCTGGACAGGGGGGGTCACTGAAGCTTTCTTT. Protein: CASSGWTGGVTEAFF. Full variable domain (remainder filled in from reference TRBV5-5 and TRBJ1-1): DAGVTQSPTHLIKTRGQQVTLRCSPISGHKSVSWYQQVLGQGPQFIFQYYEKEERGRGNFPDRFSARQFPNYSSELNVNALLLGDSALYLCASSGWTGGVTEAFFGQGTRLTVV.

This chain connects TRBV5-6 to TRBJ1-6; D remains unclear. This CDR3 has 14 amino acids. The germline CDR1 and CDR2 sequences are SGHDT and YYEEEE. The V and J ends lost 2 bases and 7 bases respectively, with 10 bases between them. The CDR3: CASSFTGSNSPLHF. DNA of the CDR3: TGTGCCAGCAGCTTTACCGGGAGCAATTCACCCCTCCACTTT.

This chain joins TRBV19 and TRBJ1-2; 10 bases are shared with TRBD1. The ends lost 3 bases at V and 4 bases at J; junction bases unmatched: 8. Per the germline V gene, CDR1 is LNHDA and CDR2 is SQIVND (reference sequence). The CDR3 is 16 residues long. DNA of the CDR3: TGTGCCAGTAGTATGGCCGGGACAGGGGAAGGCTATGGCTACACCTTC. This translates into CASSMAGTGEGYGYTF.

This clone has a single count. The chain couples TRBV2 to TRBJ2-3; 9 positions match TRBD1. The V gene end was trimmed by 8 bases and the J gene end by 3 bases; junction bases not matched to a gene: 9. This CDR3 comprises 15 residues. Germline lookup yields CDR1 SNHLY and CDR2 FYNNEI. The DNA for the CDR3 is TGTGCCAGCGGGACAGGGCTAGTGAGAACAGATACGCAGTATTTT. Its protein product is CASGTGLVRTDTQYF.

CDR3: CASSEPGLSEQYF. In DNA form, the CDR3 reads TGCGCCAGCAGTGAACCGGGACTATCCGAGCAGTACTTC. The genes are TRBV10-2 and TRBJ2-7; TRBD2 matches 7 bases. This CDR3 comprises 13 residues. Trimming removed 3 bases from V and 6 bases from J; junction bases left unmatched: 5. Germline-derived CDR1 and CDR2 are WSHSY and SAAADI.

V and J are TRBV5-1 and TRBJ2-1; tentative D call: TRBD1 (5 bases). Germline CDR1 and CDR2: SGHRS and YFSETQ. Trimming removed 0 bases from V and 2 bases from J, with 9 bases in between. This CDR3 has 15 residues. This CDR3 is CASSLGAGPYNEQFF. CDR3 DNA: TGCGCCAGCAGCTTGGGGGCAGGGCCCTACAATGAGCAGTTCTTC. The full variable domain, with the rest looked up from reference TRBV5-1 and TRBJ2-1, is KAGVTQTPRYLIKTRGQQVTLSCSPISGHRSVSWYQQTPGQGLQFLFEYFSETQRNKGNFPGRFSGRQFSNSRSEMNVSTLELGDSALYLCASSLGAGPYNEQFFGPGTRLTVL.

The chain employs TRBV10-1 and TRBJ2-7; D is possibly TRBD2 (5 bases). Germline V CDR1 and CDR2: WNHNN, SYGVQD (reference sequence). The CDR3 runs 14 residues. Between the trimmed V and J ends, which lost 0 bases and 5 bases, there was a span of 11 bases. The CDR3 here is CASSESFRGDEQYF. In DNA, the CDR3 is TGCGCCAGCAGTGAGTCCTTTCGGGGTGACGAGCAGTACTTC.

This chain uses TRBV2 with TRBJ2-7; TRBD2 agrees at 7 bases. Germline loops: CDR1 SNHLY, CDR2 FYNNEI. This CDR3 has 14 residues. The junction had 7 bases not matched to a gene; V was cut back by 6 bases and J by 2 bases. DNA for the CDR3: TGTGCCAGCAGCCCATCTAGCGGACCCTACGAGCAGTACTTC. Amino acid sequence: CASSPSSGPYEQYF.

This chain connects TRBV5-1 to TRBJ2-1; TRBD2 matches at 11 bases. Unmatched junction bases numbered 6, after V lost 4 bases and J lost 3 bases. The CDR3 spans 16 residues. Germline V gene sequence: CDR1 SGHRS, CDR2 YFSETQ. CDR3 in amino acids: CASSLGTSGSYNEQFF. In DNA form, the CDR3 reads TGCGCCAGCAGCCTAGGGACTAGCGGAAGCTACAATGAGCAGTTCTTC. Based on the CDR3 plus reference TRBV5-1 and TRBJ2-1, the full variable domain is KAGVTQTPRYLIKTRGQQVTLSCSPISGHRSVSWYQQTPGQGLQFLFEYFSETQRNKGNFPGRFSGRQFSNSRSEMNVSTLELGDSALYLCASSLGTSGSYNEQFFGPGTRLTVL.

This chain joins TRBV5-1 and TRBJ1-2; 9 nucleotides agree with TRBD1. V shed 6 bases and J 5 bases; nucleotides not matched to a gene: 5. This CDR3 is 13 amino acids long. Germline V gene lookup returns CDR1 SGHRS and CDR2 YFSETQ. The CDR3, as DNA: TGCGCCAGCACCGGGACAGGGTTTTATGGCTACACCTTC. Encoded protein: CASTGTGFYGYTF.

The chain couples TRBV11-3 to TRBJ2-7; D may be TRBD2 (5 bases). The CDR3 covers 17 residues. Per germline, CDR1 SGHNT and CDR2 YENEEA. The V end lost 5 bases, the J end lost 5 bases, and 25 bases lay between the germline ends. CDR3 DNA: TGTGCCAGCAGCCAACGGGTGGAAACACTAGTATTCCACGAGCAGTACTTC. The encoded protein is CASSQRVETLVFHEQYF.

The chain has TRBV7-2 and TRBJ2-7; the match to TRBD2 covers 7 bases. Germline lookup yields CDR1 SGHTA and CDR2 FQGNSA. The CDR3 consists of 14 residues. V dropped 5 bases and J dropped 1; count of bases not matched to a gene: 5. The DNA for the CDR3 is TGTGCCAGCAGCCGGGACTACCCTTCCTACGAGCAGTACTTC. Translation: CASSRDYPSYEQYF. Supplemented by reference TRBV7-2 and TRBJ2-7, the full variable domain reads GAGVSQSPSNKVTEKGKDVELRCDPISGHTALYWYRQSLGQGLEFLIYFQGNSAPDKSGLPSDRFSAERTGGSVSTLTIQRTQQEDSAVYLCASSRDYPSYEQYFGPGTRLTVT.

The gene calls are TRBV7-2 and TRBJ2-1, with 14 nucleotides matching TRBD2. V lost 9 bases, J lost 7 bases, and 8 bases stayed unmatched. The CDR3 is 15 amino acids. Per germline, CDR1 SGHTA and CDR2 FQGNSA. The CDR3: CASRRGTSGSNEQFF. The CDR3 nucleotides are TGTGCCAGTAGGCGTGGGACTAGCGGGAGTAATGAGCAGTTCTTC.

V gene TRBV4-2 combines with J gene TRBJ2-2, with D possibly being TRBD2 (6 bases). CDR1 and CDR2 from the germline V gene are LGHNA and YNFKEQ. V lost 3 bases, J lost 7 bases, and 18 bases lay in between. The length of the CDR3 is 16 residues. The CDR3 here is CASSHPGRRDSGELFF. CDR3 nucleotide sequence: TGTGCCAGCAGCCATCCGGGACGGAGGGATAGCGGGGAGCTGTTTTTT.

This chain uses TRBV28 with TRBJ1-1, with D uncertain. Germline lookup yields CDR1 MDHEN and CDR2 SYDVKM. Trimming pared 3 bases from V and 7 bases from J, leaving 9 bases between. CDR3 length equals 12 residues. CDR3 coding DNA: TGTGCCAGCAGTTTTCGGAGCGGTGAAGCTTTCTTT. This codes for CASSFRSGEAFF.

V is TRBV28 and J is TRBJ1-4; D is possibly TRBD1 (6 bases). The CDR3 has 14 residues. Trimming shortened V by 2 bases and J by 4 bases, and 8 bases separated the two germline ends. CDR1 and CDR2 (germline): MDHEN, SYDVKM. In DNA, the CDR3 is TGTGCCAGCAGTTTACAGGGGAATAATGAAAAACTGTTTTTT. The encoded protein is CASSLQGNNEKLFF. Full variable domain (rest looked up from reference TRBV28 and TRBJ1-4): DVKVTQSSRYLVKRTGEKVFLECVQDMDHENMFWYRQDPGLGLRLIYFSYDVKMKEKGDIPEGYSVSREKKERFSLILESASTNQTSMYLCASSLQGNNEKLFFGSGTQLSVL.

This clone was detected ten times or more. This sequence joins TRBV28 and TRBJ1-5; 7 bases are a match to TRBD1. Germline-derived CDR1 and CDR2 are MDHEN and SYDVKM. This CDR3 has 18 amino acids. The trim removed 3 bases at V and 3 bases at J, leaving 14 bases unmatched. CDR3 sequence: CASSLSGGLGSINQPQHF. The CDR3 nucleotides are TGTGCCAGCAGTTTGTCAGGGGGTTTGGGGAGCATCAATCAGCCCCAGCATTTT.

V usage is TRBV7-3 and J usage is TRBJ2-1; 14 bases fit TRBD2. Germline assignment: CDR1 SGHTA and CDR2 FQGTGA. The CDR3 consists of 16 residues. Trimming removed 2 bases from V and 7 bases from J; junction bases left unmatched: 4. Here the CDR3 reads CASSLGGLAGVNEQFF. In DNA form, the CDR3 reads TGTGCCAGCAGCTTAGGGGGACTAGCGGGAGTAAATGAGCAGTTCTTC.

The genes are TRBV28 and TRBJ1-1; D remains unclear. CDR3 length: 13 amino acids. CDR1 and CDR2 (germline): MDHEN, SYDVKM. V dropped 8 bases and J dropped 3 bases, with 13 bases sitting between them. In DNA form, the CDR3 reads TGTGCCAGCGTACCCCCACTCTACACTGAAGCTTTCTTT. Translation gives CASVPPLYTEAFF.